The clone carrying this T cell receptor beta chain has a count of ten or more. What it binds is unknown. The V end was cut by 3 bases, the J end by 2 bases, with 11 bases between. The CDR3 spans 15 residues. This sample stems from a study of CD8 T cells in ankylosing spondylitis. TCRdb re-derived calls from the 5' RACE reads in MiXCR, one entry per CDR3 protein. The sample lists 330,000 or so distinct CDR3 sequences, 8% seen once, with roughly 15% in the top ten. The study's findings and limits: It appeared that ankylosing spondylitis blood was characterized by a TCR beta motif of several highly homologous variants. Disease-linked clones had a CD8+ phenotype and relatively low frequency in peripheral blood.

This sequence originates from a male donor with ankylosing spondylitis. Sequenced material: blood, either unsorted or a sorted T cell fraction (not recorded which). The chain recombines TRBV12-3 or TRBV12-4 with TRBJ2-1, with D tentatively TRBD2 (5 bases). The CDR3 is CASSFAGGPYNEQFF. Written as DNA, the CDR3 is TGTGCCAGCAGTTTTGCGGGTGGCCCCTACAATGAGCAGTTCTTC.